These T cell receptor beta chains were read from a single sample in a study of cytomegalovirus exposure and HLA in healthy donors. Clones were read by immunoSEQ multiplex PCR, and TCRdb kept only the in-frame ones, dropping some. Listed are 100,000 to 150,000 clones; roughly 1.7% falls within the top ten. The sequenced material came from PBMCs. These TCRs come from a man younger than 35 in good health and CMV-seronegative. Each CDR3 is given with its conserved first and last residue. Each record gives: CDR3 protein, CDR3 DNA, V gene, J gene, D gene. A D gene is named only where the DNA matches it firmly.

cdr3_aa: CASSLVSGGEQYF
cdr3_nt: TGTGCCAGCAGCTTGGTTTCGGGGGGCGAGCAGTACTTC
v_call: TRBV5-5
j_call: TRBJ2-7
d_call: TRBD2

cdr3_aa: CASKGAGGTDTQYF
cdr3_nt: TGTGCCAGTAAAGGGGCAGGGGGCACAGATACGCAGTATTTT
v_call: TRBV6-5
j_call: TRBJ2-3
d_call: -

cdr3_aa: CASSQGETQYF
cdr3_nt: TGTGCCAGCAGCCAGGGGGAGACCCAGTACTTC
v_call: TRBV9
j_call: TRBJ2-5
d_call: -

cdr3_aa: CASGQNTYEQYF
cdr3_nt: TGTGCCAGCGGACAGAATACCTACGAGCAGTACTTC
v_call: TRBV28
j_call: TRBJ2-7
d_call: -

cdr3_aa: CASSQVTGGADTQYF
cdr3_nt: TGCGCCAGCAGCCAAGTGACGGGAGGGGCAGATACGCAGTATTTT
v_call: TRBV4-1
j_call: TRBJ2-3
d_call: TRBD2

cdr3_aa: CASSYRDRGGETQYF
cdr3_nt: TGTGCCAGCAGTTACCGCGACAGGGGAGGGGAGACCCAGTACTTC
v_call: TRBV6-5
j_call: TRBJ2-5
d_call: -

cdr3_aa: CASSRPGSNEKLFF
cdr3_nt: TGTGCCAGCAGCCGTCCAGGTTCCAATGAAAAACTGTTTTTT
v_call: TRBV7-9
j_call: TRBJ1-4
d_call: -

cdr3_aa: CASKGGGLRSYNEQFF
cdr3_nt: TGTGCCAGTAAAGGAGGCGGGTTACGCTCCTACAATGAGCAGTTCTTC
v_call: TRBV19
j_call: TRBJ2-1
d_call: -

cdr3_aa: CASSPRVSYEQYF
cdr3_nt: TGTGCCAGCAGTCCGCGGGTTTCCTACGAGCAGTACTTC
v_call: TRBV6-5
j_call: TRBJ2-7
d_call: -

cdr3_aa: CASNGLAENIQYF
cdr3_nt: TGTGCCAGCAATGGGCTAGCGGAAAACATTCAGTACTTC
v_call: TRBV2
j_call: TRBJ2-4
d_call: TRBD2

cdr3_aa: CASSAGVLQPYTF
cdr3_nt: TGTGCCAGCAGCGCGGGGGTCCTCCAACCCTACACCTTC
v_call: TRBV9
j_call: TRBJ1-2
d_call: -

cdr3_aa: CASSLNGGTVLLDTQYF
cdr3_nt: TGTGCCAGCAGCCTCAATGGGGGGACCGTACTATTAGATACGCAGTATTTT
v_call: TRBV7-3
j_call: TRBJ2-3
d_call: -

cdr3_aa: CASSKPPAGQDGPNAYEQYF
cdr3_nt: TGTGCCAGCAGCAAACCTCCGGCGGGGCAAGACGGCCCTAACGCCTACGAGCAGTACTTC
v_call: TRBV21-1
j_call: TRBJ2-7
d_call: -

cdr3_aa: CASSPGGALADTQYF
cdr3_nt: TGTGCCAGCAGCCCCGGGGGGGCCCTCGCAGATACGCAGTATTTT
v_call: TRBV7-2
j_call: TRBJ2-3
d_call: TRBD2

cdr3_aa: CASRTSGEETQYF
cdr3_nt: TGTGCCAGCCGAACTAGCGGTGAAGAGACCCAGTACTTC
v_call: TRBV7-9
j_call: TRBJ2-5
d_call: TRBD2

cdr3_aa: CASSTGTANTGELFF
cdr3_nt: TGTGCCAGCAGCACCGGGACAGCGAACACCGGGGAGCTGTTTTTT
v_call: TRBV7-3
j_call: TRBJ2-2
d_call: TRBD1

cdr3_aa: CASRDSYTDTQYF
cdr3_nt: TGTGCCAGCAGAGACAGCTACACAGATACGCAGTATTTT
v_call: TRBV28
j_call: TRBJ2-3
d_call: -

cdr3_aa: CASSQDRGQGAENIQYF
cdr3_nt: TGCGCCAGCAGCCAAGATCGGGGACAGGGGGCTGAAAACATTCAGTACTTC
v_call: TRBV4-3
j_call: TRBJ2-4
d_call: TRBD1